These T cell receptor beta chains were read from a single sample in a study of blood T cell repertoires in COVID-19. Assay: immunoSEQ multiplex PCR; the TCRdb copy retains only in-frame clones and omits some. The sample includes around 220,000 clones, 84% of them seen just once. The sample comprised peripheral blood. The receptors originated from a man aged 25 to 45 with active or convalescent COVID-19. The CDR3 runs from the conserved cysteine through the conserved F or W. Only some rows state a clone size, as once, few, many or a class for expanded clones.

v_call: TRBV5-1
cdr3_length: 13
clone_size: .
j_call: TRBJ1-1
cdr3_aa: CASGAVNTVEAFF

v_call: TRBV5-8
cdr3_length: 16
clone_size: .
j_call: TRBJ2-7
cdr3_aa: CASSPRTSEAPYEQYF

v_call: TRBV12-3/TRBV12-4
cdr3_length: 13
clone_size: .
j_call: TRBJ1-1
cdr3_aa: CASSFGGALEAFF

v_call: TRBV5-4
cdr3_length: 15
clone_size: .
j_call: TRBJ2-3
cdr3_aa: CASSDRELGTDTQYF

v_call: TRBV18
cdr3_length: 16
clone_size: .
j_call: TRBJ1-1
cdr3_aa: CASSPLKTIMNTEAFF

v_call: TRBV6-2/TRBV6-3
cdr3_length: 15
clone_size: .
j_call: TRBJ2-7
cdr3_aa: CASSYSRGVSYEQYF

v_call: TRBV28
cdr3_length: 14
clone_size: .
j_call: TRBJ1-2
cdr3_aa: CASRLGQGGYGYTF

v_call: TRBV7-6
cdr3_length: 15
clone_size: .
j_call: TRBJ2-7
cdr3_aa: CASSLGGQGAYEQYF

v_call: TRBV7-9
cdr3_length: 15
clone_size: .
j_call: TRBJ2-5
cdr3_aa: CASSDPGTGQETQYF

v_call: TRBV11-1
cdr3_length: 10
clone_size: .
j_call: TRBJ2-7
cdr3_aa: CASMREEQYF

v_call: TRBV30
cdr3_length: 14
clone_size: .
j_call: TRBJ2-7
cdr3_aa: CAWSTGTSGGEQYF

v_call: TRBV14
cdr3_length: 14
clone_size: .
j_call: TRBJ1-2
cdr3_aa: CASSQDPTRRGYTF

v_call: TRBV6-4
cdr3_length: 14
clone_size: .
j_call: TRBJ2-1
cdr3_aa: CASLTSGGFNEQFF

v_call: TRBV5-1
cdr3_length: 15
clone_size: few
j_call: TRBJ1-4
cdr3_aa: CASSLETGGSEKLFF

v_call: TRBV19
cdr3_length: 13
clone_size: few
j_call: TRBJ1-5
cdr3_aa: CASSIAGGQPQHF

v_call: TRBV11-2
cdr3_length: 16
clone_size: .
j_call: TRBJ1-4
cdr3_aa: CASSLIREGTNEKLFF

v_call: TRBV3-1/TRBV3-2
cdr3_length: 16
clone_size: .
j_call: TRBJ2-2
cdr3_aa: CASSRRTRENTGELFF

v_call: TRBV3-1/TRBV3-2
cdr3_length: 19
clone_size: .
j_call: TRBJ2-3
cdr3_aa: CASSQECRRGGNRTGTQYF

v_call: TRBV30
cdr3_length: 14
clone_size: .
j_call: TRBJ1-6
cdr3_aa: CAWTGDRGDSPLHF

v_call: TRBV7-2
cdr3_length: 15
clone_size: .
j_call: TRBJ2-7
cdr3_aa: CASKEGGLGSYEQYF

v_call: TRBV10-2
cdr3_length: 15
clone_size: once
j_call: TRBJ2-1
cdr3_aa: CASSAMQGSYNEQFF

v_call: TRBV5-6
cdr3_length: 16
clone_size: .
j_call: TRBJ1-2
cdr3_aa: CASSFLELRGIYGYTF

v_call: TRBV19
cdr3_length: 15
clone_size: .
j_call: TRBJ1-5
cdr3_aa: CASTPGQGAHQPQHF

v_call: TRBV28
cdr3_length: 15
clone_size: .
j_call: TRBJ2-1
cdr3_aa: CASSQPGLGGNEQFF

v_call: TRBV7-2
cdr3_length: 16
clone_size: .
j_call: TRBJ1-4
cdr3_aa: CASSWTGTGANEKLFF

v_call: TRBV5-1
cdr3_length: 15
clone_size: .
j_call: TRBJ1-1
cdr3_aa: CASSLARGAITEAFF

v_call: TRBV7-3
cdr3_length: 14
clone_size: .
j_call: TRBJ2-5
cdr3_aa: CASSPSGSHETQYF

v_call: TRBV9
cdr3_length: 15
clone_size: .
j_call: TRBJ2-3
cdr3_aa: CASTKSQVAADTQYF

v_call: TRBV7-2
cdr3_length: 12
clone_size: once
j_call: TRBJ2-7
cdr3_aa: CASSPEVNEQYF

v_call: TRBV23-1
cdr3_length: 18
clone_size: .
j_call: TRBJ1-2
cdr3_aa: CASSQSKPRTVPIYGYTF

v_call: TRBV28
cdr3_length: 16
clone_size: .
j_call: TRBJ2-3
cdr3_aa: CASRSRDRGNTDTQYF

v_call: TRBV6-5
cdr3_length: 13
clone_size: .
j_call: TRBJ1-2
cdr3_aa: CASSPNRAYGYTF

v_call: TRBV7-9
cdr3_length: 17
clone_size: .
j_call: TRBJ2-3
cdr3_aa: CASSLKLGQGVTDTQYF

v_call: TRBV6-6
cdr3_length: 12
clone_size: .
j_call: TRBJ2-7
cdr3_aa: CATLAGIYEQYF

v_call: TRBV6-5
cdr3_length: 14
clone_size: .
j_call: TRBJ2-7
cdr3_aa: CASSRSGGRNEQYF

v_call: TRBV18
cdr3_length: 14
clone_size: .
j_call: TRBJ1-5
cdr3_aa: CASSPTASNQPQHF

v_call: TRBV19
cdr3_length: 18
clone_size: .
j_call: TRBJ2-1
cdr3_aa: CASSIGPGAGGEYNEQFF

v_call: TRBV28
cdr3_length: 17
clone_size: .
j_call: TRBJ1-3
cdr3_aa: CASSLKGQGSSGNTIYF

v_call: TRBV30
cdr3_length: 12
clone_size: .
j_call: TRBJ1-5
cdr3_aa: CALRDRAQPQHF

v_call: TRBV27
cdr3_length: 12
clone_size: .
j_call: TRBJ2-1
cdr3_aa: CASSFRGHEQFF

v_call: TRBV24-1
cdr3_length: 15
clone_size: .
j_call: TRBJ2-7
cdr3_aa: CATSDSASGSYEQYF

v_call: TRBV27
cdr3_length: 14
clone_size: .
j_call: TRBJ1-6
cdr3_aa: CASSRQANNSPLHF

v_call: TRBV28
cdr3_length: 14
clone_size: .
j_call: TRBJ2-3
cdr3_aa: CATRAGGSIDTQYF

v_call: TRBV28
cdr3_length: 16
clone_size: .
j_call: TRBJ2-7
cdr3_aa: CASNPLEGTGGYEQYF

v_call: TRBV28
cdr3_length: 14
clone_size: .
j_call: TRBJ1-2
cdr3_aa: CASKGTGIIEGYTF

v_call: TRBV5-1
cdr3_length: 12
clone_size: .
j_call: TRBJ1-1
cdr3_aa: CASSLGGVEAFF

v_call: TRBV2
cdr3_length: 14
clone_size: .
j_call: TRBJ2-2
cdr3_aa: CASRVIQGTGELFF

v_call: TRBV21-1
cdr3_length: 17
clone_size: .
j_call: TRBJ1-5
cdr3_aa: CASSKERVTGYHQPQHF

v_call: TRBV6-1
cdr3_length: 13
clone_size: .
j_call: TRBJ1-3
cdr3_aa: CASSEWRGNTIYF

v_call: TRBV4-1
cdr3_length: 15
clone_size: .
j_call: TRBJ2-3
cdr3_aa: CASSQVGTGGFTQYF

v_call: TRBV5-6
cdr3_length: 13
clone_size: .
j_call: TRBJ1-3
cdr3_aa: CASSWGVGNTIYF

v_call: TRBV20-1
cdr3_length: 12
clone_size: .
j_call: TRBJ1-5
cdr3_aa: CSASYSDQPQHF

v_call: TRBV5-1
cdr3_length: 14
clone_size: once
j_call: TRBJ2-1
cdr3_aa: CASGPGTGGNEQFF

v_call: TRBV2
cdr3_length: 15
clone_size: .
j_call: TRBJ1-4
cdr3_aa: CASSGTGGTNEKLFF

v_call: TRBV7-2
cdr3_length: 14
clone_size: .
j_call: TRBJ2-7
cdr3_aa: CASSSQGVNYEQYF

v_call: TRBV7-2
cdr3_length: 15
clone_size: .
j_call: TRBJ1-4
cdr3_aa: CASSPDRGSNEKLFF

v_call: TRBV5-6
cdr3_length: 14
clone_size: .
j_call: TRBJ1-5
cdr3_aa: CASSSGQGYQPQHF

v_call: TRBV6-2/TRBV6-3
cdr3_length: 18
clone_size: .
j_call: TRBJ1-1
cdr3_aa: CASSYSLGTTLRNTEAFF